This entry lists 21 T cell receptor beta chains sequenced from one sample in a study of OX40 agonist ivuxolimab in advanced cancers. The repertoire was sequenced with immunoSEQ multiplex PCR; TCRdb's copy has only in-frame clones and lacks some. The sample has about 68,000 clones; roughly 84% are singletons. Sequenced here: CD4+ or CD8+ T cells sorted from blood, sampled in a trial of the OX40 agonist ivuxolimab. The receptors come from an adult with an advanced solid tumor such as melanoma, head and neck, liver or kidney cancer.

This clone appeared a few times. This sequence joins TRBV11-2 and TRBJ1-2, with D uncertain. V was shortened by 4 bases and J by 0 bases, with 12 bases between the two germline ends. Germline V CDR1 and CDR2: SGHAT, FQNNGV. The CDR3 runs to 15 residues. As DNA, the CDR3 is TGTGCCAGCAGCTCCGAACAGCGTTCTAACTATGGCTACACCTTC. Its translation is CASSSEQRSNYGYTF.

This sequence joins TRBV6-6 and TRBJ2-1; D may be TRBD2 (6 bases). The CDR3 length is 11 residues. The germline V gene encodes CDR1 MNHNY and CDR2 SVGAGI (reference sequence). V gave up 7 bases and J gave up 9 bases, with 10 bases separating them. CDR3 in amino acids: CASNTGGEQFF. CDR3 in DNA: TGTGCCAGCAACACCGGGGGTGAGCAGTTCTTC.

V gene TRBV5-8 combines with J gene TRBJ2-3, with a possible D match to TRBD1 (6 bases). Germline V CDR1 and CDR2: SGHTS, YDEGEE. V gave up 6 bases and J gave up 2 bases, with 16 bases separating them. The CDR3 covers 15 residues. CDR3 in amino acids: CASTLGDRITDTQYF. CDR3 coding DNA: TGTGCCAGCACTCTGGGAGACAGGATCACAGATACGCAGTATTTT.

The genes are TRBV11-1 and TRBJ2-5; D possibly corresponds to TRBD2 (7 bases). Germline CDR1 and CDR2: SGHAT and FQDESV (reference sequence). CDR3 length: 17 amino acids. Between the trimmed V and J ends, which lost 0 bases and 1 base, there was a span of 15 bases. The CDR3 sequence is CASSLAGRGTLQETQYF. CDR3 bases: TGTGCCAGCAGCTTAGCAGGGAGGGGGACCCTCCAAGAGACCCAGTACTTC.

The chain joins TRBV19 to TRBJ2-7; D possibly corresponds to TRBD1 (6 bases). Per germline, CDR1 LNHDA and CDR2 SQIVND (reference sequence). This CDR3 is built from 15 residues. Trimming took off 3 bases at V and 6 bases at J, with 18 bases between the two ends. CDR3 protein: CASSMGRNWGPEQYF. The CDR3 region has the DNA TGTGCCAGTAGTATGGGCCGGAATTGGGGGCCCGAGCAGTACTTC.

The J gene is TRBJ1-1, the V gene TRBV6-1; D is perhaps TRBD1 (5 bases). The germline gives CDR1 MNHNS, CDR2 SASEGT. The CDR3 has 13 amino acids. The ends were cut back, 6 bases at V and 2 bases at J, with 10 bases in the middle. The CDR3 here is CASREGPNTEAFF. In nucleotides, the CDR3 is TGTGCCAGCAGAGAGGGACCCAACACTGAAGCTTTCTTT.

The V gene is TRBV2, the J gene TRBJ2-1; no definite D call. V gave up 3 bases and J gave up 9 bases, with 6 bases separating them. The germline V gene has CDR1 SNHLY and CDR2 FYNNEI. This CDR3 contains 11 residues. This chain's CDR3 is CASSESVEQFF. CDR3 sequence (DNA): TGTGCCAGCAGTGAGAGTGTTGAGCAGTTCTTC.

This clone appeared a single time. CDR3 in amino acids: CASKREGAGELFF. The DNA for the CDR3 is TGTGCCAGCAAGAGGGAAGGGGCCGGGGAGCTGTTTTTT. The chain is built from TRBV5-4 and TRBJ2-2; D could derive from TRBD1 or TRBD2 (5 bases each). V lost 6 bases and J 6 bases, leaving 12 bases between the germline ends. CDR1 SGHNT and CDR2 YYREEE come from the germline V gene (reference sequence). This CDR3 region has 13 residues. Variable domain in full (rest from reference TRBV5-4 and TRBJ2-2): ETGVTQSPTHLIKTRGQQVTLRCSSQSGHNTVSWYQQALGQGPQFIFQYYREEENGRGNFPPRFSGLQFPNYSSELNVNALELDDSALYLCASKREGAGELFFGEGSRLTVL.

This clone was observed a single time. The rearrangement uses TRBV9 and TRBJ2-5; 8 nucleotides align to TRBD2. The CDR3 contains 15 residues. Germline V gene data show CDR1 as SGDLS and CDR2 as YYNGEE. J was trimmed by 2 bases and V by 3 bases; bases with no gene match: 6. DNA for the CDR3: TGTGCCAGCAGCGCCAGCGGGGGCCCTCAAGAGACCCAGTACTTC. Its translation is CASSASGGPQETQYF.

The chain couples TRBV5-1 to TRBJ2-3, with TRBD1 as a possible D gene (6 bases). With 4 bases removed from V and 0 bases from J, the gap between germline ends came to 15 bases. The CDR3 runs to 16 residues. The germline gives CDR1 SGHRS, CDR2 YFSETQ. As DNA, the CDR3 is TGCGCCAGCAGCAGTGGACAGAGTCTTAGCACAGATACGCAGTATTTT. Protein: CASSSGQSLSTDTQYF. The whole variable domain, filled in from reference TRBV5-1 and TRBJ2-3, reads KAGVTQTPRYLIKTRGQQVTLSCSPISGHRSVSWYQQTPGQGLQFLFEYFSETQRNKGNFPGRFSGRQFSNSRSEMNVSTLELGDSALYLCASSSGQSLSTDTQYFGPGTRLTVL.

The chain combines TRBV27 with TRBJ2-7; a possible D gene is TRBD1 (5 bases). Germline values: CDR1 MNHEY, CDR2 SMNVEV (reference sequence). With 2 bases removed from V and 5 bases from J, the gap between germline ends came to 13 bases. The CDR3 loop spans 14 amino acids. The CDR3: CASSLRRGGNEQYF. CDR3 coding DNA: TGTGCCAGCAGTTTAAGAAGGGGTGGGAACGAGCAGTACTTC.

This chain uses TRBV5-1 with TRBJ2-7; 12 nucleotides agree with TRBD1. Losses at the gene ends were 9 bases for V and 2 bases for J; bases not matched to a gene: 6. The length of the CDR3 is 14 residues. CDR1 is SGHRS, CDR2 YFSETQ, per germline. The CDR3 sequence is CATGTGGAPYEQYF. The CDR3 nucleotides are TGCGCCACCGGGACAGGGGGCGCCCCCTACGAGCAGTACTTC.

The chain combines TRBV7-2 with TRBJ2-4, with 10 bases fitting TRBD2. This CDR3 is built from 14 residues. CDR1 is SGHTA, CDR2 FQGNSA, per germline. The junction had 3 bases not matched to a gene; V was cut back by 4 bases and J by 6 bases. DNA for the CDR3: TGTGCCAGCAGCTCGGAGCGGGGGGGAAACATTCAGTACTTC. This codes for CASSSERGGNIQYF. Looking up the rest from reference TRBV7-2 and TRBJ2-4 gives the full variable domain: GAGVSQSPSNKVTEKGKDVELRCDPISGHTALYWYRQSLGQGLEFLIYFQGNSAPDKSGLPSDRFSAERTGGSVSTLTIQRTQQEDSAVYLCASSSERGGNIQYFGAGTRLSVL.

The CDR3 spells CASSQADSANYGYTF. In DNA form, the CDR3 reads TGCGCCAGCAGCCAAGCCGACAGCGCTAACTATGGCTACACCTTC. This chain joins TRBV4-1 and TRBJ1-2; a possible D gene is TRBD1 (5 bases). V lost 1 base, J lost 0 bases, and 9 bases lay in between. The CDR3 consists of 15 residues. Looked up from germline, CDR1 is MGHRA and CDR2 is YSYEKL.

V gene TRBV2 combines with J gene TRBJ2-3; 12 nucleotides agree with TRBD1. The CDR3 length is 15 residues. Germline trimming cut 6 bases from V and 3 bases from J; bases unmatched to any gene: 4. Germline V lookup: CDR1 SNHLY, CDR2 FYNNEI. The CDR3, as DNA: TGTGCCAGCAGGGGACAGGGGGCGAGTACAGATACGCAGTATTTT. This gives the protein CASRGQGASTDTQYF.

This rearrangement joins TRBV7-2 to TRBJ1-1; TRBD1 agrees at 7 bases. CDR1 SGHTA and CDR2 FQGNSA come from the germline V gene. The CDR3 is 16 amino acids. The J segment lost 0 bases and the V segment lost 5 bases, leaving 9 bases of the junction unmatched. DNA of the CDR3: TGTGCCAGCAGCCGGCCTCCCGGGACAGTGAACACTGAAGCTTTCTTT. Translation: CASSRPPGTVNTEAFF.

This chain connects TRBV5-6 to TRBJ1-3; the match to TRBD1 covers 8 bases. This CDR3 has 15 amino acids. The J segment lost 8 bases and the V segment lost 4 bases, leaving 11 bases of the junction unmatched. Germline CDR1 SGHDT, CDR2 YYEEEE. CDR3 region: CASSDVGDRGHTIYF. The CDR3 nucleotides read TGTGCCAGCAGCGACGTCGGCGACAGGGGCCACACCATATATTTT.

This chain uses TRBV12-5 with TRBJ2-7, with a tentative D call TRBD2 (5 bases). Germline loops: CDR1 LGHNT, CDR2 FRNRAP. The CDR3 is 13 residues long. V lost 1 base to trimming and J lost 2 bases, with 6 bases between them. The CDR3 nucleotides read TGTGCTAGTGGTTTGGGAGGGACCTACGAGCAGTACTTC. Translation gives CASGLGGTYEQYF.

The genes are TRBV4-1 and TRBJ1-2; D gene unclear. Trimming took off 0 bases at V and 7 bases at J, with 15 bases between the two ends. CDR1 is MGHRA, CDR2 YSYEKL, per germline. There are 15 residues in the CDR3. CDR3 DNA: TGCGCCAGCAGCCAAGATCACGGAAGGGTCGGTGGCTACACCTTC. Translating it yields CASSQDHGRVGGYTF.

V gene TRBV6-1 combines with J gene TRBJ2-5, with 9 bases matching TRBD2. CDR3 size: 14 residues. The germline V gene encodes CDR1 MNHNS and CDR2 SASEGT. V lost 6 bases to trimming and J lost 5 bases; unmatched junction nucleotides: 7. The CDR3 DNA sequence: TGTGCCAGCAGGGTAGCGGGGGCCGGGGAGACCCAGTACTTC. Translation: CASRVAGAGETQYF.

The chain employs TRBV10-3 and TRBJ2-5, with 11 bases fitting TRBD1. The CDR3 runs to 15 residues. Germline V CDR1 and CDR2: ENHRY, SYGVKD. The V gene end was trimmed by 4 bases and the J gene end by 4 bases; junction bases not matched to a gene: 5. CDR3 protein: CAISVGTGGRETQYF. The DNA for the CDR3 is TGTGCCATCAGTGTCGGGACAGGGGGTAGAGAGACCCAGTACTTC.